One sample yielded the 31 T cell receptor beta chains listed below, sequenced in a study of vaccination effects on CD4 cells after COVID-19. Antigen specificity for these receptors is unknown. Culturing for 10 to 11 days preceded CD4+ T cell isolation. Vaccination of participants consisted of two doses of either the BNT162b2 or mRNA-1273 vaccine. Assay: immunoSEQ multiplex PCR; the TCRdb copy retains only in-frame clones and omits some. This repertoire shows some 47,000 clones, about 70% found once; its top ten account for roughly 7.2%. Sequencing was performed on CD4+ T cells from PBMCs cultured without peptide, taken after COVID-19 vaccination. The source of these receptors is a human donor who received a COVID-19 vaccine.

The chain employs TRBV27 and TRBJ2-1; 13 bases are shared with TRBD2. Per germline, CDR1 MNHEY and CDR2 SMNVEV (reference sequence). Trimming at V came to 3 bases and at J to 7 bases, leaving 9 bases not matched to a gene. CDR3 length: 17 residues. CDR3 region: CASSFLFGTSGMNEQFF. For the CDR3, the DNA is TGTGCCAGCAGTTTCTTATTTGGGACTAGCGGGATGAATGAGCAGTTCTTC.

This sequence joins TRBV4-2 and TRBJ2-1; the match to TRBD2 covers 8 bases. J was trimmed by 6 bases and V by 1 base; bases with no gene match: 8. Germline assignment: CDR1 LGHNA and CDR2 YNFKEQ. The CDR3 sequence is 16 residues long. The CDR3 bases are TGTGCCAGCAGCCAAGTGGTTGCTAGCGGGCTCAATGAGCAGTTCTTC. Its translation: CASSQVVASGLNEQFF.

The chain combines TRBV19 with TRBJ2-1; 11 bases are shared with TRBD2. The germline gives CDR1 LNHDA, CDR2 SQIVND (reference sequence). The CDR3 sequence is 14 residues long. Trimming removed 3 bases from V and 9 bases from J; junction bases left unmatched: 4. CDR3 amino acids: CASSISGGAGEQFF. As DNA, the CDR3 is TGTGCCAGTAGTATTAGCGGGGGGGCGGGTGAGCAGTTCTTC.

This clone has just a few counts. This chain uses TRBV5-1 with TRBJ2-7; D tentatively fits TRBD1 or TRBD2 (6 bases each). V was trimmed by 2 bases and J by 5 bases, leaving 14 bases between them. Germline values: CDR1 SGHRS, CDR2 YFSETQ. The CDR3 extends over 14 amino acids. The CDR3 here is CASSFGQRTNEQYF. In DNA, the CDR3 is TGCGCCAGCAGCTTTGGACAGCGGACTAACGAGCAGTACTTC.

The genes are TRBV3-1 (or the pseudogene TRBV3-2) and TRBJ1-1; D unclear. The germline V and J ends were trimmed by 1 base and 8 bases, with 11 bases remaining between them. CDR3 length: 13 residues. The germline CDR1 and CDR2 sequences are LGHDT and YNNKEL (reference sequence). Here the CDR3 reads CASSQVVVSEAFF. CDR3 coding DNA: TGTGCCAGCAGCCAAGTAGTAGTGTCAGAAGCTTTCTTT.

V usage is TRBV5-4 and J usage is TRBJ2-1, with TRBD2 identical over 8 bases. This CDR3 region has 17 residues. CDR1 and CDR2 (germline): SGHNT, YYREEE (reference sequence). The V segment lost 0 bases and the J segment 0 bases; nucleotides outside the gene matches: 5. CDR3 sequence reads: CASSLAGGVGSYNEQFF. CDR3 sequence (DNA): TGTGCCAGCAGCTTGGCGGGAGGGGTGGGCTCCTACAATGAGCAGTTCTTC.

Only one count was recorded for this clone. The rearrangement uses TRBV5-4 and TRBJ1-2; maybe TRBD1 (6 bases). The CDR3 spans 13 residues. Germline-derived CDR1 and CDR2 are SGHNT and YYREEE (reference sequence). The V gene lost 1 base and the J gene lost 7 bases, with 11 bases spanning the gap. Here the CDR3 reads CASSLSFRGGYTF. DNA of the CDR3: TGTGCCAGCAGCTTGTCGTTCAGGGGTGGCTACACCTTC.

V gene TRBV27 combines with J gene TRBJ1-1, with D perhaps matching TRBD1 (5 bases). CDR1 and CDR2 from the germline V gene are MNHEY and SMNVEV (reference sequence). V shed 8 bases and J shed 0 bases, with 10 bases lying between them. CDR3 length: 13 amino acids. The CDR3 DNA reads TGTGCCAGCTCCGGGGGAATGAACACTGAAGCTTTCTTT. This encodes CASSGGMNTEAFF.

The rearrangement uses TRBV5-6 and TRBJ2-5; 7 nucleotides align to TRBD1. The V gene end was trimmed by 5 bases and the J gene end by 4 bases; junction bases not matched to a gene: 8. CDR1 SGHDT and CDR2 YYEEEE come from the germline V gene. The CDR3 covers 14 residues. The CDR3 coding sequence is TGTGCCAGCAGTCCCGGGACAGCCCGAGAGACCCAGTACTTC. It translates to CASSPGTARETQYF.

J is TRBJ2-2 and V is TRBV10-3; weak D call: TRBD2 (6 bases). Germline CDR1 and CDR2: ENHRY and SYGVKD. This CDR3 contains 15 residues. V was cut by 5 bases and J by 0 bases, with 10 bases left in between. The CDR3 DNA reads as TGTGCCATCAGTCGCCAGCGGGCGAACACCGGGGAGCTGTTTTTT. Residues: CAISRQRANTGELFF.

This sequence joins TRBV6-5 and TRBJ2-5; D gene unclear. The CDR3 is 15 amino acids. Looked up from germline, CDR1 is MNHEY and CDR2 is SVGAGI. Trimming shortened V by 6 bases and J by 1 base, and 15 bases separated the two germline ends. The CDR3 is CASSESGYFQETQYF. The CDR3 DNA sequence: TGTGCCAGCAGCGAGTCTGGGTACTTCCAAGAGACCCAGTACTTC.

This clone was detected a few times. The chain carries TRBV5-4 and TRBJ1-2, with 8 bases identical to TRBD1. V trimming: 2 bases; J trimming: 2 bases; junction bases outside the gene matches: 2. This CDR3 is built from 14 residues. The germline V gene encodes CDR1 SGHNT and CDR2 YYREEE (reference sequence). In nucleotides, the CDR3 is TGTGCCAGCAGCTTAGACAGGGGCAACTATGGCTACACCTTC. This encodes CASSLDRGNYGYTF.

The chain is built from TRBV7-9 and TRBJ2-7, with 10 bases aligning to TRBD2. The length of the CDR3 is 17 residues. Germline values: CDR1 SEHNR, CDR2 FQNEAQ (reference sequence). J gave up 0 bases and V 5 bases, and 10 bases lay outside the gene matches. The CDR3 DNA reads TGTGCCAGCAGCCGAGGGGTAGCGGGAGGTAGCTCCTACGAGCAGTACTTC. Residues: CASSRGVAGGSSYEQYF.

The chain uses TRBV12-3 or TRBV12-4 and TRBJ2-5; D not certain. The CDR3 consists of 13 residues. V was trimmed by 4 bases and J by 0 bases, leaving 6 bases between them. The chain's CDR3 is CASSSSYQETQYF. DNA of the CDR3: TGTGCCAGCAGTTCCTCGTACCAAGAGACCCAGTACTTC.

V is TRBV12-5 and J is TRBJ1-2; D not certain. The CDR3 spans 13 residues. V lost 2 bases to trimming and J lost 8 bases, with 12 bases between them. The germline V gene encodes CDR1 LGHNT and CDR2 FRNRAP. The CDR3 DNA reads TGTGCTAGTGGTTTGACCGATACGATGGGCTACACCTTC. It translates to CASGLTDTMGYTF.

In its sample, this clone was seen a few times. The V gene is TRBV7-9, the J gene TRBJ2-5, with 8 bases aligning to TRBD2. The CDR3 sequence is 17 residues long. Germline lookup yields CDR1 SEHNR and CDR2 FQNEAQ (reference sequence). The ends lost 1 base at V and 2 bases at J; junction bases unmatched: 9. Here the CDR3 DNA reads TGTGCCAGCAGCTTAGGTGCAGCGGGGGTGATTCAAGAGACCCAGTACTTC. Translated: CASSLGAAGVIQETQYF.

V and J are TRBV9 and TRBJ2-2, with D hard to call. CDR1 is SGDLS, CDR2 YYNGEE, per germline. Trimming removed 3 bases at V and 2 bases at J, with 8 bases between. The CDR3 has 14 amino acids. The CDR3 protein is CASSAGLNTGELFF. For the CDR3, the DNA is TGTGCCAGCAGCGCAGGCCTAAACACCGGGGAGCTGTTTTTT.

This chain connects TRBV6-5 to TRBJ2-2; 10 nucleotides agree with TRBD2. V shed 8 bases and J 1 base; nucleotides not matched to a gene: 4. CDR1 MNHEY and CDR2 SVGAGI come from the germline V gene. This CDR3 region has 15 residues. The DNA for the CDR3 is TGTGCCAGCGGTCCTAGCGGGGGGAACACCGGGGAGCTGTTTTTT. It is translated as CASGPSGGNTGELFF.

This chain joins TRBV9 and TRBJ1-2; D call uncertain. Trimming left V 4 bases short and J 0 bases short, with 16 bases between. CDR3 size: 16 residues. The germline gives CDR1 SGDLS, CDR2 YYNGEE. CDR3 coding DNA: TGTGCCAGCAGCCCCCGCTCCCAGGAAACTAACTATGGCTACACCTTC. Translating it yields CASSPRSQETNYGYTF.

The sample holds a few counts of this clone. The genes are TRBV19 and TRBJ2-2; no reliable D call. The germline V gene encodes CDR1 LNHDA and CDR2 SQIVND (reference sequence). This CDR3 has 15 residues. V dropped 2 bases and J dropped 0 bases, with 7 bases sitting between them. The CDR3 region is CASSITVSNTGELFF. The CDR3, as DNA: TGTGCCAGTAGTATAACTGTCTCGAACACCGGGGAGCTGTTTTTT. The full variable domain, its missing parts supplied by reference TRBV19 and TRBJ2-2, is DGGITQSPKYLFRKEGQNVTLSCEQNLNHDAMYWYRQDPGQGLRLIYYSQIVNDFQKGDIAEGYSVSREKKESFPLTVTSAQKNPTAFYLCASSITVSNTGELFFGEGSRLTVL.

This rearrangement joins TRBV19 to TRBJ2-7; possibly TRBD2 for D (6 bases). V was cut by 0 bases and J by 6 bases, with 18 bases left in between. Per germline, CDR1 LNHDA and CDR2 SQIVND (reference sequence). This CDR3 is 16 amino acids long. The CDR3, as DNA: TGTGCCAGTAGTATAGAACGCTTCCGGGGGAAGGGCGAGCAGTACTTC. The encoded protein is CASSIERFRGKGEQYF.

A single count supports this clone. The rearrangement uses TRBV6-5 and TRBJ2-7; D might be TRBD1 (6 bases). CDR3 length: 12 residues. The germline CDR1 and CDR2 sequences are MNHEY and SVGAGI. V was cut by 7 bases and J by 1 base, with 8 bases left in between. The CDR3 DNA reads TGTGCCAGCACAGGGGAATCCTACGAGCAGTACTTC. Protein: CASTGESYEQYF.

V gene TRBV18 combines with J gene TRBJ1-6; tentatively, D is TRBD1 (6 bases). Deletions cut 0 bases from V and 3 bases from J, with 6 bases between. Germline CDR1 KGHSH, CDR2 LQKENI. The CDR3 spans 15 residues. The CDR3 region has the DNA TGTGCCAGCTCACCACCAGGGGGCTATAATTCACCCCTCCACTTT. This gives the protein CASSPPGGYNSPLHF.

V usage is TRBV5-4 and J usage is TRBJ1-4; D gene ambiguous. Germline CDR1 and CDR2: SGHNT and YYREEE (reference sequence). The V end was cut by 0 bases, the J end by 8 bases, with 8 bases between. This CDR3 has 13 amino acids. The CDR3 here is CASSLDFGEKLFF. DNA of the CDR3: TGTGCCAGCAGCTTGGACTTTGGAGAAAAACTGTTTTTT. The full variable domain, with the rest looked up from reference TRBV5-4 and TRBJ1-4, is ETGVTQSPTHLIKTRGQQVTLRCSSQSGHNTVSWYQQALGQGPQFIFQYYREEENGRGNFPPRFSGLQFPNYSSELNVNALELDDSALYLCASSLDFGEKLFFGSGTQLSVL.

This chain uses TRBV6-5 with TRBJ2-7, with D possibly TRBD1 on 5 matching bases. V gave up 2 bases and J gave up 5 bases, with 10 bases separating them. CDR1 is MNHEY, CDR2 SVGAGI, per germline. The CDR3 has 13 residues. DNA of the CDR3: TGTGCCAGCAGTTACGCCAGGGAAAACGAGCAGTACTTC. Translating it yields CASSYARENEQYF.

The CDR3 region has the DNA TGTGCCAGCAGTTTGCGTTTAGGATGGGATGAGCAGTTCTTC. This sequence encodes CASSLRLGWDEQFF. J is TRBJ2-1 and V is TRBV27; D uncertain. This CDR3 contains 14 residues. V lost 3 bases, J lost 8 bases, and 14 bases lay in between. Germline CDR1 MNHEY, CDR2 SMNVEV (reference sequence).

V usage is TRBV7-7 and J usage is TRBJ2-3, with 11 nucleotides matching TRBD2. Trimming removed 4 bases from V and 4 bases from J; junction bases left unmatched: 16. The CDR3 sequence is 19 residues long. Germline V gives CDR1 SSHAT, CDR2 FNYEAQ (reference sequence). The CDR3 nucleotides read TGTGCCAGCAGCTCAGACCCGAGGAGAACTAGCGGGAGCGCAGATACGCAGTATTTT. Amino acid sequence: CASSSDPRRTSGSADTQYF.

The J gene is TRBJ2-3, the V gene TRBV28; the match to TRBD2 covers 11 bases. The germline gives CDR1 MDHEN, CDR2 SYDVKM. V trimming: 5 bases; J trimming: 1 base; junction bases outside the gene matches: 11. The CDR3 length is 18 residues. The CDR3 DNA reads TGTGCCAGCAGTGGGGGACTAGCGGCGTATCTCGGCACAGATACGCAGTATTTT. This encodes CASSGGLAAYLGTDTQYF.

The chain recombines TRBV25-1 with TRBJ1-2, with D possibly matching TRBD1 (6 bases). Germline-derived CDR1 and CDR2 are MGHDK and SYGVNS. The length of the CDR3 is 14 residues. Trimming stripped 3 bases from V and 2 bases from J, with 10 bases between. The CDR3 DNA is TGTGCCAGCAGTGATCCCGGGGGCAACTATGGCTACACCTTC. Residues: CASSDPGGNYGYTF.

The chain couples TRBV10-3 to TRBJ2-2; no clear D gene. Germline V gene sequence: CDR1 ENHRY, CDR2 SYGVKD. V lost 10 bases and J 6 bases, leaving 12 bases between the germline ends. CDR3 length equals 12 residues. Here the CDR3 reads CATKWVSGELFF. The CDR3 bases are TGTGCCACCAAGTGGGTGTCCGGGGAGCTGTTTTTT.

Only a few counts were recorded for this clone. This sample includes further DNA sequences coding for the same CDR3. This chain uses TRBV18 with TRBJ2-1, with TRBD2 matching 14 bases. The CDR3 is 16 amino acids. CDR1 is KGHSH and CDR2 is LQKENI in the germline V gene. Losses at the gene ends were 3 bases for V and 4 bases for J; bases not matched to a gene: 2. The DNA for the CDR3 is TGTGCCAGCTCACCTAGACTAGCGGGGGGGTACAATGAGCAGTTCTTC. This sequence encodes CASSPRLAGGYNEQFF.